This T cell receptor beta chain comes out of a study of T cells after yellow fever vaccination. Study-level findings and limits: Once the booster was given, most primary-vaccination clones reappeared, at approximately 97% for CD4 and over 85% for CD8.

V was pared by 0 bases and J by 5 bases, with 14 bases between. CDR3 length: 15 residues. The germline V gene has CDR1 SGHRS and CDR2 YFSETQ. TCRdb analysed the 5' RACE reads with MiXCR anew, one entry per CDR3 protein. The table lists a few hundred thousand distinct CDR3 sequences, around 5.3% of them singletons. This clonotype was recorded a few times. Its antigen is not identified. The sequence was collected from a man aged 18 to 30 who received the YFV17D yellow fever vaccine. The sample was CD4+ T cells sorted from PBMCs, taken on the day of the yellow fever booster vaccination. This chain joins TRBV5-1 and TRBJ2-5; D is possibly TRBD2 (6 bases). CDR3 coding DNA: TGCGCCAGCAGCTTGGGGGCCGGGACTGCTGAGACCCAGTACTTC. It codes for CASSLGAGTAETQYF.